This TCR beta chain was recovered during a study of T cell responses to AZD1222 COVID-19 vaccine. The protocol was immunoSEQ multiplex PCR, while the TCRdb copy is restricted to in-frame clones and leaves out a portion. The sample consists of 150,000 or so clones, 82% of them appearing once. Study results and limitations: Among the donors, most were white British and more were female, and clonal diversity was possibly underestimated. Seropositivity was recorded at baseline in only a handful of AZD1222 recipients.

For this clone: The antigen is undetermined.

This CDR3 is built from 14 residues. Trimming cost V 3 bases and J 1 base, with 7 bases left between them. Germline V gene lookup returns CDR1 MNHEY and CDR2 SVGAGI. This material consisted of peripheral blood, taken on day 0 of MenACWY control vaccination. The source of this sequence is an adult in good health. The chain couples TRBV6-5 to TRBJ1-5; tentative D call: TRBD1 (5 bases). CDR3 amino acids: CASSYRQSNQPQHF. The CDR3 DNA reads TGTGCCAGCAGTTATCGACAGAGCAATCAGCCCCAGCATTTT.